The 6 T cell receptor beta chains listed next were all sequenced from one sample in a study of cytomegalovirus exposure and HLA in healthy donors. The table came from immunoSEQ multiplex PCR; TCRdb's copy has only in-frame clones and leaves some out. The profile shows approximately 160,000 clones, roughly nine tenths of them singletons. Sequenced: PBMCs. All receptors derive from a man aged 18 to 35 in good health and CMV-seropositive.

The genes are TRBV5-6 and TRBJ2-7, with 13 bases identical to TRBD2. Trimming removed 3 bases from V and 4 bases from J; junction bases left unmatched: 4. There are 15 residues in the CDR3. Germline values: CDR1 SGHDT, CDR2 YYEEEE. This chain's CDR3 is CASSWGLAGSYEQYF. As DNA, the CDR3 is TGTGCCAGCAGCTGGGGACTAGCGGGATCTTACGAGCAGTACTTC.

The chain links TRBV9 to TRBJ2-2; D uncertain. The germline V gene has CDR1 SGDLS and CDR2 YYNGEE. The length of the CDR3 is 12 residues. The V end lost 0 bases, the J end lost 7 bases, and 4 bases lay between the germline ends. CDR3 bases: TGTGCCAGCAGCGTAGTTAACGGGGAGCTGTTTTTT. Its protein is CASSVVNGELFF.

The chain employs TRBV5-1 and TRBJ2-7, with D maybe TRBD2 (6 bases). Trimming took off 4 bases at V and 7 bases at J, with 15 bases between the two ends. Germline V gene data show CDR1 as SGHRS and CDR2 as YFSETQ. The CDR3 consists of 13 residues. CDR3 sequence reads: CASSVTGAGEQYF. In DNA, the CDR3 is TGCGCCAGCAGCGTAACGGGAGCGGGTGAGCAGTACTTC.

CDR3 sequence (DNA): TGCAGTGCTAGTCGTTACAATGAGCAGTTCTTC. Translation: CSASRYNEQFF. The rearrangement links TRBV20-1 to TRBJ2-1, with no clear D. Germline V gene sequence: CDR1 DFQATT, CDR2 SNEGSKA (reference sequence). The CDR3 runs 11 residues. V was shortened by 3 bases and J by 4 bases, with 4 bases between the two germline ends.

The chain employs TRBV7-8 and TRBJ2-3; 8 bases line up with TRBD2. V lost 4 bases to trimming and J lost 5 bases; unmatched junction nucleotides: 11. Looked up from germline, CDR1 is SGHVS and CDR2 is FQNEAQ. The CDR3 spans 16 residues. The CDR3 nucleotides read TGTGCCAGCAGCTCGCAACCCACTAGCGGACAAGATACGCAGTATTTT. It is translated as CASSSQPTSGQDTQYF.

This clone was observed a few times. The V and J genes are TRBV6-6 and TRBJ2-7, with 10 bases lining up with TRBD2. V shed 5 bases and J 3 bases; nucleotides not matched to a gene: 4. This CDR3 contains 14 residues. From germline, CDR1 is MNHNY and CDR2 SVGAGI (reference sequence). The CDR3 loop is CASSSGRADYEQYF. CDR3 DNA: TGTGCCAGCAGTAGCGGGAGGGCCGACTACGAGCAGTACTTC.